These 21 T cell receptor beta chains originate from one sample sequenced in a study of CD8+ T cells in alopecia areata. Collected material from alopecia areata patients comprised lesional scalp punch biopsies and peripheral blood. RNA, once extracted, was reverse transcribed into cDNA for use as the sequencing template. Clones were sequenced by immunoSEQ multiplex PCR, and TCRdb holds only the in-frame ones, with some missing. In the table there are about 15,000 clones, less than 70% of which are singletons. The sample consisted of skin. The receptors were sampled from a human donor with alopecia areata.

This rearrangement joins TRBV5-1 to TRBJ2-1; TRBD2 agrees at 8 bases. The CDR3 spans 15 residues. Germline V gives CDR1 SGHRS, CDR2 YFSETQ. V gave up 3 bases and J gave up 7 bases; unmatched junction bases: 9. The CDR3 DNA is TGCGCCAGCAGCTCTCGACTAGCGACGGCGAATGAGCAGTTCTTC. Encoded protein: CASSSRLATANEQFF.

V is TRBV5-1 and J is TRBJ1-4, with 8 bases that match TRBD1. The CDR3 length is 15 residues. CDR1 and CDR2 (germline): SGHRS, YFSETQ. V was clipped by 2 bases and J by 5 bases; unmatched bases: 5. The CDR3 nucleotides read TGCGCCAGCAGCTTACAGGACAGGGTAAATGAAAAACTGTTTTTT. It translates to CASSLQDRVNEKLFF.

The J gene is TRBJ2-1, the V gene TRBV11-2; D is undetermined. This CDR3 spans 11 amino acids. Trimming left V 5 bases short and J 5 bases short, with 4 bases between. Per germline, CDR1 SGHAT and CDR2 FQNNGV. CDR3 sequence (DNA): TGTGCCAGCAGCGCCCACAATGAGCAGTTCTTC. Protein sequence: CASSAHNEQFF.

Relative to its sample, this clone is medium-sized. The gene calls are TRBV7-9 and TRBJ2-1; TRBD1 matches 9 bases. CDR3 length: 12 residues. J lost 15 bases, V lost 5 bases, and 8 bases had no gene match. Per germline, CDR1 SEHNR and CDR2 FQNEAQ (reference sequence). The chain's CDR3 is CASSPGRQGGFF. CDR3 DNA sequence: TGTGCCAGCAGCCCTGGACGACAGGGGGGGTTCTTC.

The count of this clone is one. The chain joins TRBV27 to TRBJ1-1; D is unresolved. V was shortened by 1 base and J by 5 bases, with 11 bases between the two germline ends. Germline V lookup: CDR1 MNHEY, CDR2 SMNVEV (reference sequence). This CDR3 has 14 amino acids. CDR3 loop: CASSLFGRRTEAFF. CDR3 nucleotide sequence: TGTGCCAGCAGTTTATTTGGGAGGCGGACTGAAGCTTTCTTT.

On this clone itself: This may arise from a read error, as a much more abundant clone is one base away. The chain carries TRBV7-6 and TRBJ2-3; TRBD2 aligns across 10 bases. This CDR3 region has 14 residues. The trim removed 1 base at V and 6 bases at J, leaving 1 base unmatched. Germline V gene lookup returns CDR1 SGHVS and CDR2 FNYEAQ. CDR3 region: CASSLGAGGDTQYF. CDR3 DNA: TGTGCCAGCAGCTTAGGAGCGGGAGGGGATACGCAGTATTTT.

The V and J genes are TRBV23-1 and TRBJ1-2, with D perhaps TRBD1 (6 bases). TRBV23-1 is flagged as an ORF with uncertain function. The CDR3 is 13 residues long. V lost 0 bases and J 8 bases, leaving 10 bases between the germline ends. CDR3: CASSQSRGEGYTF. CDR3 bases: TGCGCCAGCAGTCAATCCAGGGGTGAGGGCTACACCTTC.

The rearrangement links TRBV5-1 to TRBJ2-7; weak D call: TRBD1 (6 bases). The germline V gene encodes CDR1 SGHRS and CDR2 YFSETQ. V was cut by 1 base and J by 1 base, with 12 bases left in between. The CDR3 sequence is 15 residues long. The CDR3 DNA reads TGCGCCAGCAGCTTGATGGCACAGGGTTCCTACGAGCAGTACTTC. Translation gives CASSLMAQGSYEQYF.

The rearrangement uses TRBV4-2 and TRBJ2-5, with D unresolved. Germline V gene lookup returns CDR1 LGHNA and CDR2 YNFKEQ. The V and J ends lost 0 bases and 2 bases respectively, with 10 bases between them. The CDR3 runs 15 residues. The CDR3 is CASSQDTDFQETQYF. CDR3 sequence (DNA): TGTGCCAGCAGCCAAGACACAGATTTTCAAGAGACCCAGTACTTC.

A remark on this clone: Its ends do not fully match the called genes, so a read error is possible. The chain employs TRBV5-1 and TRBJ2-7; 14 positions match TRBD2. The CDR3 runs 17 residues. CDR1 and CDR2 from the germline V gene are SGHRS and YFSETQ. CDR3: CASRLREGLAGGYEQYF. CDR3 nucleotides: TGCGCCAGCAGGTTGAGGGAAGGACTAGCGGGAGGATACGAGCAATACTTC. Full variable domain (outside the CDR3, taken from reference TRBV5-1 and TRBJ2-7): KAGVTQTPRYLIKTRGQQVTLSCSPISGHRSVSWYQQTPGQGLQFLFEYFSETQRNKGNFPGRFSGRQFSNSRSEMNVSTLELGDSALYLCASRLREGLAGGYEQYFGPGTRLTVT.

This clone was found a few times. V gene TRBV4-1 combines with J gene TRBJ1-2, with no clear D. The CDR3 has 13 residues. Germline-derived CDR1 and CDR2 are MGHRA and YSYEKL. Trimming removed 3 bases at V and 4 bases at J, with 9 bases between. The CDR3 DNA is TGCGCCAGCAGCCACGGGTCGGGCTATGGCTACACCTTC. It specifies CASSHGSGYGYTF.

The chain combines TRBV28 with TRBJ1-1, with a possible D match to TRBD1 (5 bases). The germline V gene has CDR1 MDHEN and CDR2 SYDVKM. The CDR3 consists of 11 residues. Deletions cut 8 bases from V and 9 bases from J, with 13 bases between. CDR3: CASEGDRKAFF. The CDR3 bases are TGTGCCAGCGAAGGGGATAGGAAAGCTTTCTTT.

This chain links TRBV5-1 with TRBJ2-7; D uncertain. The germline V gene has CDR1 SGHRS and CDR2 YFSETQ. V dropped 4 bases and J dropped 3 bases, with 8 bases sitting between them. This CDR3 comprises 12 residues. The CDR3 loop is CASSGGVYEQYF. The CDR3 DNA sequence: TGCGCCAGCAGCGGCGGAGTCTACGAGCAGTACTTC.

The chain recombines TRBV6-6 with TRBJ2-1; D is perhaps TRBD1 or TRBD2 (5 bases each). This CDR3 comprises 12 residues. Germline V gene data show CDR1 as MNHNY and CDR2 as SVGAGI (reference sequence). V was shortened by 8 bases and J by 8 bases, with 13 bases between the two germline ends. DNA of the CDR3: TGTGCCAGCGGGGACCGAGGGGATGAGCAGTTCTTC. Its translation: CASGDRGDEQFF.

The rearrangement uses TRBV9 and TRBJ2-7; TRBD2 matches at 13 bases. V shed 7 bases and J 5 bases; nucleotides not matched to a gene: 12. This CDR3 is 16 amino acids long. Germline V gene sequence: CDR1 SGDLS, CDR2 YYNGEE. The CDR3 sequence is CASGFGTSGNGHEQYF. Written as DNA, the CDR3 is TGTGCCAGCGGCTTTGGGACTAGCGGGAACGGGCACGAGCAGTACTTC.

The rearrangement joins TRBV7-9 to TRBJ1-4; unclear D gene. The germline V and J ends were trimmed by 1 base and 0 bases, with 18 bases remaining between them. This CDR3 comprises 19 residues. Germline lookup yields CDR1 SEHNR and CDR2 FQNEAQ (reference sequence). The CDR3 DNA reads TGTGCCAGCAGCTTAGAGGAGAGGGTCCGGATGCCAACTAATGAAAAACTGTTTTTT. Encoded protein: CASSLEERVRMPTNEKLFF.

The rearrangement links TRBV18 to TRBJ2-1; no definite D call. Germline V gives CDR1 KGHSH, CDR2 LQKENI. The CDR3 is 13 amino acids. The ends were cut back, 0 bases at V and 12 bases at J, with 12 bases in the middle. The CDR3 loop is CASSPPFLLGQFF. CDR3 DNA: TGTGCCAGCTCACCACCGTTCCTCCTGGGGCAGTTCTTC.

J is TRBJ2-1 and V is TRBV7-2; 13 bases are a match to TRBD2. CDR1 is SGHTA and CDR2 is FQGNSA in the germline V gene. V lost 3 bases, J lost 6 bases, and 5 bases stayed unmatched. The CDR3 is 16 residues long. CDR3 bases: TGTGCCAGCAGCTTCCTACTAGCGGGAGGGCTCAATGAGCAGTTCTTC. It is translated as CASSFLLAGGLNEQFF.

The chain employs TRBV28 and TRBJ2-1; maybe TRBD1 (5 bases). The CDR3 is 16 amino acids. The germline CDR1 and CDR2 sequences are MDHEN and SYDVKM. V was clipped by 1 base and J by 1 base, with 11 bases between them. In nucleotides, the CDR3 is TGTGCCAGCAGTTTATTCGACAGTTCTTCCTACAATGAGCAGTTCTTC. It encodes CASSLFDSSSYNEQFF. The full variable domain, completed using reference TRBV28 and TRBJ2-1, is DVKVTQSSRYLVKRTGEKVFLECVQDMDHENMFWYRQDPGLGLRLIYFSYDVKMKEKGDIPEGYSVSREKKERFSLILESASTNQTSMYLCASSLFDSSSYNEQFFGPGTRLTVL.

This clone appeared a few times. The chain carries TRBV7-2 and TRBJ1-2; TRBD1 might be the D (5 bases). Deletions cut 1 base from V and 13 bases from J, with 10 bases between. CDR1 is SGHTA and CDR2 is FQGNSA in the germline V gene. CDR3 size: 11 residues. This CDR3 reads CASSLDRQGTF. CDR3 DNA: TGTGCCAGCAGCTTAGACAGGCAAGGCACCTTC.

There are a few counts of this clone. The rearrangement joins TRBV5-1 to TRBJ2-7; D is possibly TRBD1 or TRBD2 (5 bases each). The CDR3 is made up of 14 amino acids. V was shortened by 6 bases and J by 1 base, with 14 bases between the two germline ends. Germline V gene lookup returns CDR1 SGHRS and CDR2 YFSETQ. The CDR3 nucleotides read TGCGCCAGCAAGCGTGGGACGGATTCCTACGAGCAGTACTTC. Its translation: CASKRGTDSYEQYF.